Sequencing of this TCR beta chain was carried out in a study of shared clonotypes between healthy human individuals. As to this clone: Its antigen remains unidentified.

General study points: Inspection by rarefaction showed sorted-subset sequencing to be incomplete despite large depth.

Profiling relied on immunoSEQ multiplex PCR, and the TCRdb table lists in-frame clones only, not all of them. Among about 2.4 million clones listed, around 90% were seen once. This TCR was recovered from a man between 18 and 35 years old in good health. Material: naive CD4+ T cells sorted from blood. Noted subset: CD45RA+ positively selected.

CDR3 in DNA: TGTGCCAGCAGCTTAGTACGTTATGAAGCTTTCTTT. This encodes CASSLVRYEAFF. The chain links TRBV7-2 to TRBJ1-1; unclear D gene. CDR3 size: 12 residues. With 1 base removed from V and 7 bases from J, the gap between germline ends came to 7 bases. Per germline, CDR1 SGHTA and CDR2 FQGNSA. The entire variable domain, with the rest obtained from reference TRBV7-2 and TRBJ1-1, is as follows: GAGVSQSPSNKVTEKGKDVELRCDPISGHTALYWYRQSLGQGLEFLIYFQGNSAPDKSGLPSDRFSAERTGGSVSTLTIQRTQQEDSAVYLCASSLVRYEAFFGQGTRLTVV.